This entry lists 2 T cell receptor beta chains sequenced from one sample in a study of T cell responses to AZD1222 COVID-19 vaccine. The assay was immunoSEQ multiplex PCR, and TCRdb's table has in-frame clones only and misses some. The sample has some 120,000 clones; roughly 91% are singletons. The sequencing here drew on peripheral blood, taken on day 0 of AZD1222 vaccination. These receptors came from an adult in good health.

The chain recombines TRBV12-3 or TRBV12-4 with TRBJ2-7, with unresolved D. V dropped 5 bases and J dropped 4 bases, with 9 bases sitting between them. This CDR3 has 12 residues. This chain's CDR3 is CASSTDPYEQYF. The DNA for the CDR3 is TGTGCCAGCAGTACGGACCCGTACGAGCAGTACTTC.

This clone appeared a few times. The chain uses TRBV4-3 and TRBJ2-1; the D is unclear. The V and J ends lost 0 bases and 3 bases respectively, with 12 bases between them. The CDR3 contains 16 residues. Germline V lookup: CDR1 LGHNA, CDR2 YSLEER. CDR3 in amino acids: CASSQEGRSGYNEQFF. The CDR3, as DNA: TGCGCCAGCAGCCAAGAAGGCCGGAGTGGCTACAATGAGCAGTTCTTC.